This is a list of T cell receptor beta chains from one sample in a study of read filtering for tumor transcriptome and immune sequencing. TCRdb reprocessed the reads with MiXCR, giving one entry per CDR3 protein. The sample yields fewer than 45,000 distinct CDR3 sequences, over 9.5% seen once. The specimen sequenced was a population of CD138-negative cells sorted from bone marrow. Receptors were obtained from a donor aged 40 or over with multiple myeloma. Each CDR3 is given with its conserved first and last residue. A D gene is named only where the DNA matches it firmly. Clone size appears in some rows only: once, few, many, or a class for an expanded clone.

CDR3 length: 15
clone size: many
D gene: -
V gene: TRBV7-6
J gene: TRBJ2-7
CDR3 protein: CASSHMTGIPYEQYF
CDR3 DNA: TGTGCCAGCAGCCATATGACAGGTATTCCCTACGAGCAGTACTTC

CDR3 length: 14
clone size: -
D gene: TRBD1
V gene: TRBV4-1
J gene: TRBJ2-3
CDR3 protein: CASSGQGAADTQYF
CDR3 DNA: TGCGCCAGCAGCGGTCAGGGGGCGGCAGATACGCAGTATTTT

CDR3 length: 15
clone size: many
D gene: TRBD1
V gene: TRBV30
J gene: TRBJ2-7
CDR3 protein: CAWTPPGQWAAEQYF
CDR3 DNA: TGTGCCTGGACCCCACCGGGACAGTGGGCTGCCGAGCAGTACTTC

CDR3 length: 13
clone size: many
D gene: TRBD1
V gene: TRBV12-3/TRBV12-4
J gene: TRBJ2-5
CDR3 protein: CASSFQGAETQYF
CDR3 DNA: TGTGCCAGCAGTTTCCAGGGGGCCGAGACCCAGTACTTC

CDR3 length: 16
clone size: many
D gene: -
V gene: TRBV12-3/TRBV12-4
J gene: TRBJ2-3
CDR3 protein: CASSRGGESNTDTQYF
CDR3 DNA: TGTGCCAGCAGTCGCGGTGGGGAGTCTAACACAGATACGCAGTATTTT

CDR3 length: 14
clone size: -
D gene: TRBD1
V gene: TRBV11-2
J gene: TRBJ2-7
CDR3 protein: CASSLWDRDYEQYF
CDR3 DNA: TGTGCCAGCAGCTTATGGGACAGGGACTACGAGCAGTACTTC

CDR3 length: 13
clone size: many
D gene: TRBD1
V gene: TRBV29-1
J gene: TRBJ1-1
CDR3 protein: CSVGQDRLSGTFF
CDR3 DNA: TGCAGCGTTGGACAGGACAGGCTGTCTGGAACTTTCTTT

CDR3 length: 16
clone size: many
D gene: -
V gene: TRBV6-5
J gene: TRBJ1-4
CDR3 protein: CASRSRQQATNEKRFF
CDR3 DNA: TGTGCCAGCAGATCCCGACAGCAAGCAACTAATGAAAAACGGTTTTTT

CDR3 length: 13
clone size: few
D gene: -
V gene: TRBV19
J gene: TRBJ2-5
CDR3 protein: CASSSQHQETQYF
CDR3 DNA: TGTGCCAGTAGTTCCCAACACCAAGAGACCCAGTACTTC

CDR3 length: 12
clone size: few
D gene: -
V gene: TRBV28
J gene: TRBJ1-5
CDR3 protein: CASSWSGQPQHF
CDR3 DNA: TGTGCCAGCAGTTGGAGTGGTCAGCCCCAGCATTTT

CDR3 length: 16
clone size: many
D gene: -
V gene: TRBV25-1
J gene: TRBJ2-1
CDR3 protein: CASSELEGRVYNEQFF
CDR3 DNA: TGTGCCAGCAGTGAATTAGAGGGCCGTGTCTACAATGAGCAGTTCTTC

CDR3 length: 13
clone size: many
D gene: TRBD1
V gene: TRBV20-1
J gene: TRBJ1-2
CDR3 protein: CSARADRDYGYTF
CDR3 DNA: TGCAGTGCTAGAGCGGACAGGGACTATGGCTACACCTTC

CDR3 length: 13
clone size: many
D gene: -
V gene: TRBV29-1
J gene: TRBJ1-1
CDR3 protein: CSVDFGRNTEAFF
CDR3 DNA: TGCAGCGTTGATTTTGGCAGGAACACTGAAGCTTTCTTT

CDR3 length: 17
clone size: many
D gene: -
V gene: TRBV5-1
J gene: TRBJ1-1
CDR3 protein: CASSPFILIGEGTEAFF
CDR3 DNA: TGCGCCAGCAGTCCTTTCATTCTAATAGGCGAGGGCACTGAAGCTTTCTTT

CDR3 length: 15
clone size: -
D gene: -
V gene: TRBV10-3
J gene: TRBJ2-1
CDR3 protein: CAISDRTMYKNEQFF
CDR3 DNA: TGTGCCATCAGTGATCGAACAATGTATAAAAATGAGCAGTTCTTC

CDR3 length: 11
clone size: few
D gene: -
V gene: TRBV14
J gene: TRBJ2-1
CDR3 protein: CASSQVYEQFF
CDR3 DNA: TGTGCCAGCAGCCAAGTGTATGAGCAGTTCTTC

CDR3 length: 18
clone size: many
D gene: TRBD1
V gene: TRBV7-8
J gene: TRBJ1-6
CDR3 protein: CASSPLDREESYNSPLHF
CDR3 DNA: TGTGCCAGCAGCCCGTTGGACAGGGAGGAATCCTATAATTCACCCCTCCACTTT